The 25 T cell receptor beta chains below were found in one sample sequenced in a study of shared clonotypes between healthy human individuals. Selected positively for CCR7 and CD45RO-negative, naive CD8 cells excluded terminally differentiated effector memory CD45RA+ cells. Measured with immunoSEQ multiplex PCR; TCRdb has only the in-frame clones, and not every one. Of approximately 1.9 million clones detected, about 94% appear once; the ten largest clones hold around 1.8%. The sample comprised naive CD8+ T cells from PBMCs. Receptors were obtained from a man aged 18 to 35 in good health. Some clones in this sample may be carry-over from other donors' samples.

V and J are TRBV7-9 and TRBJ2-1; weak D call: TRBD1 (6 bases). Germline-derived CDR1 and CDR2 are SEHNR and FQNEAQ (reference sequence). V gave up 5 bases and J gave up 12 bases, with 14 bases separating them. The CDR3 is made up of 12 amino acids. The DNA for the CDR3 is TGTGCCAGCAGCGAACGGGACATCCGGCAGTTCTTC. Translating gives CASSERDIRQFF.

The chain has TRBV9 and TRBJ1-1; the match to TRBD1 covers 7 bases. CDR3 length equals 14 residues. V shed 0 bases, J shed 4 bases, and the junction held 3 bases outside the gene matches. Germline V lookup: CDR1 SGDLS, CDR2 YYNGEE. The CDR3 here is CASSVVSGGTEAFF. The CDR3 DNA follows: TGTGCCAGCAGCGTAGTATCAGGGGGCACTGAAGCTTTCTTT. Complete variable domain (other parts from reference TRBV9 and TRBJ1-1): DSGVTQTPKHLITATGQRVTLRCSPRSGDLSVYWYQQSLDQGLQFLIQYYNGEERAKGNILERFSAQQFPDLHSELNLSSLELGDSALYFCASSVVSGGTEAFFGQGTRLTVV.

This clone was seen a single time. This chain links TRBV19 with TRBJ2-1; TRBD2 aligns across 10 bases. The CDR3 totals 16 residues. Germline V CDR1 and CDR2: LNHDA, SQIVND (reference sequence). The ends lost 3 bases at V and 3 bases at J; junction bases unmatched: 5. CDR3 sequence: CASSIDLAGVYNEQFF. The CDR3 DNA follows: TGTGCCAGTAGTATCGACCTAGCGGGAGTCTACAATGAGCAGTTCTTC.

CDR3 region: CASSETAGTVLIYEQYF. The CDR3, as DNA: TGTGCCAGCAGTGAGACAGCAGGGACGGTCTTAATATACGAGCAGTACTTC. The chain recombines TRBV6-1 with TRBJ2-7; TRBD1 or TRBD2 may be the D gene (5 bases each). Germline CDR1 is MNHNS and CDR2 is SASEGT. The CDR3 consists of 17 residues. Trimming took 3 bases from V and 4 from J, leaving 22 bases between them.

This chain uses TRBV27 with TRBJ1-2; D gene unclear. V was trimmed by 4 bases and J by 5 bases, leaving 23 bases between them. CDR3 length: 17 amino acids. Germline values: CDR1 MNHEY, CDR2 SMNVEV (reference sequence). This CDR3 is CASSSYNPLGHPYGYTF. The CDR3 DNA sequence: TGTGCCAGCAGTTCGTACAACCCCCTGGGCCATCCTTATGGCTACACCTTC.

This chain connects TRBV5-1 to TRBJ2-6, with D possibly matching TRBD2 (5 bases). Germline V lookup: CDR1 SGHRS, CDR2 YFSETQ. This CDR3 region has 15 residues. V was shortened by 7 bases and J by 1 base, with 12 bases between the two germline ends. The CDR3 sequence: CASRGRGSGANVLTF. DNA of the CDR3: TGCGCCAGCCGGGGTCGGGGTTCTGGGGCCAACGTCCTGACTTTC.

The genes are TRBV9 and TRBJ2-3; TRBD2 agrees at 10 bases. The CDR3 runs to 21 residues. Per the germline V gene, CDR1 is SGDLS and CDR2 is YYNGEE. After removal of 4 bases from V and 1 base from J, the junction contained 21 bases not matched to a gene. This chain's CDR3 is CASSRPGASGRKGSGTDTQYF. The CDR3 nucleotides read TGTGCCAGCAGCCGGCCCGGGGCTAGCGGGAGAAAAGGAAGCGGCACAGATACGCAGTATTTT.

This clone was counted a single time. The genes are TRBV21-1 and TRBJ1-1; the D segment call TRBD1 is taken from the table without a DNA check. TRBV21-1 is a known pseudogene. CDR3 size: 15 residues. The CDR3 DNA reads TGTGCCAGCAGCAAAGATGACAGCTGGGACACTGAAGCTTTCTTT. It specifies CASSKDDSWDTEAFF.

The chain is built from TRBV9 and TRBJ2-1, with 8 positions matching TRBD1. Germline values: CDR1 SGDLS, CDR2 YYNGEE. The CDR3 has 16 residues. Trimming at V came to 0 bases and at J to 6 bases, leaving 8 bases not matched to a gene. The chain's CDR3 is CASSVGRTGSGNEQFF. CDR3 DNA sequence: TGTGCCAGCAGCGTAGGTCGGACAGGGTCGGGCAATGAGCAGTTCTTC.

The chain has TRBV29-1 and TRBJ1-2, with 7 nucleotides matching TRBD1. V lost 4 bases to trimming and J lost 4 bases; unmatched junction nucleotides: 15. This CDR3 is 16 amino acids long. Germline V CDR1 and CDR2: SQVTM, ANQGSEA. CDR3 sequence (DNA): TGCAGCGTTGTTGATAGGGCTTCGGGACAGTTCTATGGCTACACCTTC. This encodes CSVVDRASGQFYGYTF. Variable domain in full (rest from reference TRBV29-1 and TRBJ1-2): SAVISQKPSRDICQRGTSLTIQCQVDSQVTMMFWYRQQPGQSLTLIATANQGSEATYESGFVIDKFPISRPNLTFSTLTVSNMSPEDSSIYLCSVVDRASGQFYGYTFGSGTRLTVV.

DNA for the CDR3: TGTGCCAGCAGCGTCCCGAGACTAGCGGGAGATAGCACAGATACGCAGTATTTT. It translates to CASSVPRLAGDSTDTQYF. The chain joins TRBV11-2 to TRBJ2-3; 12 nucleotides agree with TRBD2. Unmatched junction bases numbered 9, after V lost 5 bases and J lost 0 bases. CDR3 length equals 18 residues. CDR1 SGHAT and CDR2 FQNNGV come from the germline V gene.

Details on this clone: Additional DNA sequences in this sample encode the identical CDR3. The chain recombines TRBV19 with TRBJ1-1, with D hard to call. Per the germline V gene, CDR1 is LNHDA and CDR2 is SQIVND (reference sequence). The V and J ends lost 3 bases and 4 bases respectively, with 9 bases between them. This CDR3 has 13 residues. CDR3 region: CASSMGRGTEAFF. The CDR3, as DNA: TGTGCCAGTAGTATGGGCAGAGGCACTGAAGCTTTCTTT.

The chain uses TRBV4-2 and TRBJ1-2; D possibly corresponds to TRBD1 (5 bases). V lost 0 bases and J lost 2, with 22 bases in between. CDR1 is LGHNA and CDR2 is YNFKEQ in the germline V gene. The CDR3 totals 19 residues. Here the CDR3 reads CASSQEYAPFGGWNYGYTF. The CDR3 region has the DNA TGTGCCAGCAGCCAAGAGTATGCCCCCTTCGGGGGATGGAACTATGGCTACACCTTC.

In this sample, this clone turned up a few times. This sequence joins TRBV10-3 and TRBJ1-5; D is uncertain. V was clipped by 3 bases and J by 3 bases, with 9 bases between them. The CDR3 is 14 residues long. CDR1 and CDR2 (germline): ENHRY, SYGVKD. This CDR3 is CAISEIQNNQPQHF. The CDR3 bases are TGTGCCATCAGTGAAATACAGAACAATCAGCCCCAGCATTTT.

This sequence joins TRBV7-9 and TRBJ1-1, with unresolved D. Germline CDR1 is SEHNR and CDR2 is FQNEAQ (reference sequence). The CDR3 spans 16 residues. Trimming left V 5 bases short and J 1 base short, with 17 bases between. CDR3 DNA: TGTGCCAGCAGCCGTCCCCTTCCCGGGAAGAACACTGAAGCTTTCTTT. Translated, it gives CASSRPLPGKNTEAFF.

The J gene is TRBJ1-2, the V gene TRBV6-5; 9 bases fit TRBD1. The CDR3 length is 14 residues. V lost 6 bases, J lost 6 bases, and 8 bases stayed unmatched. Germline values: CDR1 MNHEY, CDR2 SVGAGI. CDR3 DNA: TGTGCCAGCAGCCGCCGGGACAGGGAAAATGGCTACACCTTC. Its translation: CASSRRDRENGYTF.

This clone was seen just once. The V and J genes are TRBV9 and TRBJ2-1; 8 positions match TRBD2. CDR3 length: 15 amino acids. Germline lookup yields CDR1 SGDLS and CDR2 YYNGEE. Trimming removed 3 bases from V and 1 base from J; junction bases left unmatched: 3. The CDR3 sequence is CASSATSASYNEQFF. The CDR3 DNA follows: TGTGCCAGCAGCGCGACTAGCGCGTCCTACAATGAGCAGTTCTTC. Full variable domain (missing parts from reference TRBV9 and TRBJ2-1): DSGVTQTPKHLITATGQRVTLRCSPRSGDLSVYWYQQSLDQGLQFLIQYYNGEERAKGNILERFSAQQFPDLHSELNLSSLELGDSALYFCASSATSASYNEQFFGPGTRLTVL.

The CDR3 region has the DNA TGTGCCAGCAGCCCGATCAGAGGGTCCGAGCAGTACTTC. Its protein product is CASSPIRGSEQYF. This chain joins TRBV6-5 and TRBJ2-5; tentatively, D is TRBD2 (5 bases). The J call may be incorrect, as the DNA end agrees better with TRBJ2-7. This CDR3 region has 13 residues. Looked up from germline, CDR1 is MNHEY and CDR2 is SVGAGI.

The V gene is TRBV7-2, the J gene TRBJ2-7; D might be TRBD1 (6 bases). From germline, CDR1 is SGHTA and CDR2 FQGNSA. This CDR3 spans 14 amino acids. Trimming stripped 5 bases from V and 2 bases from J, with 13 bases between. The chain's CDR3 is CASSLWTEPYEQYF. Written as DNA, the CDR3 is TGTGCCAGCAGCCTTTGGACAGAGCCCTACGAGCAGTACTTC.

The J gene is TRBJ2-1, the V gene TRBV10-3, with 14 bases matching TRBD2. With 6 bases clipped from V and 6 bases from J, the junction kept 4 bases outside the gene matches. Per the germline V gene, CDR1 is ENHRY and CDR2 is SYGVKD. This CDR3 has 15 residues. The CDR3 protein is CAISETSGRGNEQFF. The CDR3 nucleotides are TGTGCCATCAGCGAGACTAGCGGGAGGGGCAATGAGCAGTTCTTC.

The CDR3 loop reads CASSGGTGNTEAFF. The CDR3 bases are TGTGCCAGCAGTGGAGGGACGGGGAACACTGAAGCTTTCTTT. The chain carries TRBV9 and TRBJ1-1; D is perhaps TRBD1 (5 bases). With 5 bases removed from V and 1 base from J, the gap between germline ends came to 12 bases. The CDR3 runs 14 residues. The germline CDR1 and CDR2 sequences are SGDLS and YYNGEE.

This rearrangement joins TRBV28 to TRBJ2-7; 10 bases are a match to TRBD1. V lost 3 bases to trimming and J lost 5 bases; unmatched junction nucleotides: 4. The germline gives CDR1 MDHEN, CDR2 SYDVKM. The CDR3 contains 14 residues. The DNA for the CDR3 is TGTGCCAGCAGTTTCGGGACAGGGGCCGACGAGCAGTACTTC. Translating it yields CASSFGTGADEQYF.

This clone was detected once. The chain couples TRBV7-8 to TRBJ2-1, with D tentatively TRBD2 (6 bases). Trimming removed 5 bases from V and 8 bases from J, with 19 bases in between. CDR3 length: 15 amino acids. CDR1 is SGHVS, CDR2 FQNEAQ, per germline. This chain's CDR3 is CASSLGTSGRDEQFF. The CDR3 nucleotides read TGTGCCAGCAGCCTCGGGACTTCGGGTAGGGATGAGCAGTTCTTC. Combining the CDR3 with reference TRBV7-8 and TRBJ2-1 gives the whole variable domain GAGVSQSPRYKVAKRGQDVALRCDPISGHVSLFWYQQALGQGPEFLTYFQNEAQLDKSGLPSDRFFAERPEGSVSTLKIQRTQQEDSAVYLCASSLGTSGRDEQFFGPGTRLTVL.

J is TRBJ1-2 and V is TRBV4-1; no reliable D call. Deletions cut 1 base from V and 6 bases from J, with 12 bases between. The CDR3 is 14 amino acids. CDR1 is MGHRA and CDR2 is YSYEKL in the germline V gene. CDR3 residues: CASSQVPGADGYTF. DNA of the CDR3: TGCGCCAGCAGCCAAGTTCCGGGAGCGGATGGCTACACCTTC.

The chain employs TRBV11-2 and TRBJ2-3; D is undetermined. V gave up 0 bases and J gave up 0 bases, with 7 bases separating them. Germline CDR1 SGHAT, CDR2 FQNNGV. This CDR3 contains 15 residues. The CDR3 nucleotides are TGTGCCAGCAGCTTAGAGAGGTCTAGCACAGATACGCAGTATTTT. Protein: CASSLERSSTDTQYF.